These 30 T cell receptor beta chains were all obtained from the same sample, sequenced in a study of blood T cell repertoires in COVID-19. Sequencing was performed with immunoSEQ multiplex PCR; in TCRdb, only in-frame clones are kept and a portion is missing. The repertoire holds some 460,000 clones, nearly 90% seen once, with roughly 1.9% in the top ten. Sequenced input: PBMCs or T cells enriched from blood (not recorded which). The origin of the receptors is a woman younger than 30 with acute COVID-19.

The chain uses TRBV3-1 (or the pseudogene TRBV3-2) and TRBJ1-1; D might be TRBD1 (6 bases). CDR1 is LGHDT and CDR2 is YNNKEL in the germline V gene (reference sequence). The CDR3 spans 15 residues. V gave up 4 bases and J gave up 3 bases, with 15 bases separating them. CDR3 in amino acids: CASSPTGTSYTEAFF. In nucleotides, the CDR3 is TGTGCCAGCAGCCCAACCGGGACAAGCTACACTGAAGCTTTCTTT.

This clone occurred once. J is TRBJ1-1 and V is TRBV18; no firm D call. V lost 0 bases and J 7 bases, leaving 9 bases between the germline ends. Germline CDR1 and CDR2: KGHSH and LQKENI. CDR3 length: 13 amino acids. CDR3 sequence (DNA): TGTGCCAGCTCACCACCGCAGGTCGGTGAAGCTTTCTTT. This gives the protein CASSPPQVGEAFF.

The chain joins TRBV5-1 to TRBJ1-3, with D possibly TRBD1 on 5 matching bases. The CDR3 sequence is 15 residues long. CDR1 SGHRS and CDR2 YFSETQ come from the germline V gene. V was cut by 4 bases and J by 4 bases, with 15 bases left in between. CDR3 in DNA: TGCGCCAGCAGCCCGTCCTTGACAGAAGGAAACACCATATATTTT. Residues: CASSPSLTEGNTIYF.

The chain uses TRBV7-9 and TRBJ2-5, with 7 bases lining up with TRBD2. The germline V gene has CDR1 SEHNR and CDR2 FQNEAQ (reference sequence). The CDR3 contains 14 residues. With V trimmed by 2 bases and J by 3 bases, 3 bases remained unmatched. CDR3 in DNA: TGTGCCAGCAGCTTAATGAGCGGGGAAGAGACCCAGTACTTC. This codes for CASSLMSGEETQYF.

The rearrangement joins TRBV30 to TRBJ2-1, with 7 bases that match TRBD2. V trimming: 4 bases; J trimming: 5 bases; junction bases outside the gene matches: 5. The CDR3 sequence is 13 residues long. The V gene's germline CDR1 is GTSNPN and CDR2 SVGIG (reference sequence). The DNA of the CDR3 is TGTGCCTGGAACCCGGGACTACACAATGAGCAGTTCTTC. Residues: CAWNPGLHNEQFF. The whole variable domain, filled in from reference TRBV30 and TRBJ2-1, reads SQTIHQWPATLVQPVGSPLSLECTVEGTSNPNLYWYRQAAGRGLQLLFYSVGIGQISSEVPQNLSASRPQDRQFILSSKKLLLSDSGFYLCAWNPGLHNEQFFGPGTRLTVL.

The CDR3 sequence is CASSGQGEATGELFF. The DNA of the CDR3 is TGTGCCAGTAGCGGACAGGGGGAGGCCACCGGGGAGCTGTTTTTT. The chain employs TRBV19 and TRBJ2-2; 10 nucleotides align to TRBD1. Germline V lookup: CDR1 LNHDA, CDR2 SQIVND (reference sequence). J lost 4 bases, V lost 6 bases, and 5 bases had no gene match. The CDR3 sequence is 15 residues long.

V usage is TRBV7-9 and J usage is TRBJ1-2; the D gene is possibly TRBD1 (5 bases). CDR3 length: 17 residues. The ends were cut back, 1 base at V and 6 bases at J, with 21 bases in the middle. Germline V gene sequence: CDR1 SEHNR, CDR2 FQNEAQ (reference sequence). The DNA for the CDR3 is TGTGCCAGCAGCTTAGTAGTTCGAGCTGGCGGACATCATGGCTACACCTTC. As protein: CASSLVVRAGGHHGYTF. Drawing the rest from reference TRBV7-9 and TRBJ1-2, the complete variable domain is DTGVSQNPRHKITKRGQNVTFRCDPISEHNRLYWYRQTLGQGPEFLTYFQNEAQLEKSRLLSDRFSAERPKGSFSTLEIQRTEQGDSAMYLCASSLVVRAGGHHGYTFGSGTRLTVV.

This clone was recorded once. The chain is built from TRBV2 and TRBJ2-5, with 7 positions matching TRBD2. Germline CDR1 and CDR2: SNHLY and FYNNEI. V gave up 7 bases and J gave up 3 bases; unmatched junction bases: 14. This CDR3 region has 16 residues. This CDR3 reads CASTEAGRGSKETQYF. For the CDR3, the DNA is TGTGCCAGCACAGAAGCGGGGCGGGGATCGAAAGAGACCCAGTACTTC.

This clone was counted between two and nine times. DNA for the CDR3: TGCAGCGTGCAGGGATCAGGAAACACCATATATTTT. Amino acid sequence: CSVQGSGNTIYF. The chain recombines TRBV29-1 with TRBJ1-3, with a possible D match to TRBD1 (5 bases). Germline CDR1 reads SQVTM; CDR2 reads ANQGSEA. This CDR3 spans 12 amino acids. V gave up 6 bases and J gave up 4 bases, with 10 bases separating them.

V and J are TRBV28 and TRBJ2-7; D possibly corresponds to TRBD2 (7 bases). V lost 11 bases to trimming and J lost 6 bases, with 20 bases between them. Germline V CDR1 and CDR2: MDHEN, SYDVKM. CDR3 length: 13 residues. The DNA for the CDR3 is TGTGCCTCCAGTGCGGGGGCAGATGGCGAGCAGTACTTC. Translation: CASSAGADGEQYF.

CDR3 loop: CASSRDTYYEQYF. The CDR3 region has the DNA TGTGCCAGCAGTCGGGACACCTACTACGAGCAGTACTTC. The V call is TRBV28, the J call TRBJ2-7, with D possibly being TRBD1 (6 bases). V lost 5 bases to trimming and J lost 3 bases, with 11 bases between them. Germline V CDR1 and CDR2: MDHEN, SYDVKM. The CDR3 sequence is 13 residues long.

CDR3 amino acids: CAISASGAYNEQFF. The CDR3 DNA reads as TGTGCCATCAGTGCCAGCGGGGCCTACAATGAGCAGTTCTTC. The V gene is TRBV10-3, the J gene TRBJ2-1; 7 bases align to TRBD2. From germline, CDR1 is ENHRY and CDR2 SYGVKD. Losses at the gene ends were 4 bases for V and 2 bases for J; bases not matched to a gene: 2. This CDR3 comprises 14 residues.

The rearrangement uses TRBV20-1 and TRBJ2-6, with 8 bases lining up with TRBD2. With 3 bases clipped from V and 2 bases from J, the junction kept 3 bases outside the gene matches. The germline CDR1 and CDR2 sequences are DFQATT and SNEGSKA (reference sequence). CDR3 size: 15 residues. CDR3 loop: CSASSGGPGANVLTF. CDR3 DNA sequence: TGCAGTGCTAGTTCGGGAGGGCCTGGGGCCAACGTCCTGACTTTC.

This chain links TRBV5-4 with TRBJ1-1; 9 positions match TRBD1. J was trimmed by 7 bases and V by 5 bases; bases with no gene match: 6. The CDR3 spans 13 residues. The V gene's germline CDR1 is SGHNT and CDR2 YYREEE (reference sequence). The CDR3 bases are TGTGCCAGCAGGCAGACAGGGGGGTTTGAAGCTTTCTTT. Translation gives CASRQTGGFEAFF. The full variable domain, its missing parts supplied by reference TRBV5-4 and TRBJ1-1, is ETGVTQSPTHLIKTRGQQVTLRCSSQSGHNTVSWYQQALGQGPQFIFQYYREEENGRGNFPPRFSGLQFPNYSSELNVNALELDDSALYLCASRQTGGFEAFFGQGTRLTVV.

CDR3 nucleotides: TGTGCCAGCAGTCAGCAGTCCGGAGCGGGGGACATTCAGTACTTC. It codes for CASSQQSGAGDIQYF. The genes are TRBV9 and TRBJ2-4, with 8 bases aligning to TRBD2. V dropped 5 bases and J dropped 8; count of bases not matched to a gene: 12. The CDR3 contains 15 residues. Germline values: CDR1 SGDLS, CDR2 YYNGEE.

This clone occurred once. The V and J genes are TRBV7-6 and TRBJ2-3; D might be TRBD2 (6 bases). The CDR3 runs to 13 residues. Germline CDR1 and CDR2: SGHVS and FNYEAQ. V lost 4 bases to trimming and J lost 6 bases, with 11 bases between them. The CDR3 DNA sequence: TGTGCCAGCAGCTCTAATAGCGGCGATACGCAGTATTTT. Translated: CASSSNSGDTQYF.

CDR3 coding DNA: TGTGCCAGCAGTTTTGGAGGTAGGAATGAGCAGTTCTTC. Encoded protein: CASSFGGRNEQFF. The rearrangement links TRBV27 to TRBJ2-1; D perhaps matches TRBD2 (5 bases). Between the trimmed V and J ends, which lost 3 bases and 7 bases, there was a span of 10 bases. Germline CDR1 MNHEY, CDR2 SMNVEV (reference sequence). There are 13 residues in the CDR3.

V gene TRBV15 combines with J gene TRBJ2-7; 7 bases align to TRBD1. Unmatched junction bases numbered 3, after V lost 1 base and J lost 3 bases. This CDR3 comprises 14 residues. Germline V CDR1 and CDR2: LNHNV, YYDKDF (reference sequence). This CDR3 is CATSRGDSHYEQYF. The CDR3 DNA is TGTGCCACCAGCAGAGGGGACAGTCACTACGAGCAGTACTTC.

This chain joins TRBV7-6 and TRBJ2-3, with D uncertain. Deletions cut 4 bases from V and 3 bases from J, with 14 bases between. This CDR3 is 15 amino acids long. CDR1 and CDR2 from the germline V gene are SGHVS and FNYEAQ. CDR3 in DNA: TGTGCCAGCAGCTCGCAAGGCCGGGTGACAGATACGCAGTATTTT. Translated: CASSSQGRVTDTQYF.

Only one count was recorded for this clone. The same CDR3 also results from other DNA sequences found in this sample. This chain links TRBV9 with TRBJ1-1; D is unclear. With 0 bases removed from V and 2 bases from J, the gap between germline ends came to 5 bases. The CDR3 totals 13 residues. Per the germline V gene, CDR1 is SGDLS and CDR2 is YYNGEE. The CDR3 spells CASSVDRNTEAFF. The CDR3 bases are TGTGCCAGCAGCGTAGACAGAAACACTGAAGCTTTCTTT.

The V and J genes are TRBV28 and TRBJ1-2; TRBD1 might be the D (5 bases). With 4 bases removed from V and 8 bases from J, the gap between germline ends came to 17 bases. Germline lookup yields CDR1 MDHEN and CDR2 SYDVKM. The CDR3 covers 14 residues. The CDR3 sequence: CASSSPPGKEGYTF. In nucleotides, the CDR3 is TGTGCCAGCAGTTCCCCCCCAGGGAAGGAAGGCTACACCTTC.

This chain connects TRBV29-1 to TRBJ1-5, with D perhaps TRBD1 (5 bases). Between the trimmed V and J ends, which lost 7 bases and 0 bases, there was a span of 13 bases. The CDR3 is made up of 14 amino acids. The germline CDR1 and CDR2 sequences are SQVTM and ANQGSEA. Here the CDR3 DNA reads TGCAGCGCGTGGACACCTTATAGCAATCAGCCCCAGCATTTT. This codes for CSAWTPYSNQPQHF. Filled out from reference TRBV29-1 and TRBJ1-5, the complete variable domain reads SAVISQKPSRDICQRGTSLTIQCQVDSQVTMMFWYRQQPGQSLTLIATANQGSEATYESGFVIDKFPISRPNLTFSTLTVSNMSPEDSSIYLCSAWTPYSNQPQHFGDGTRLSIL.

The chain joins TRBV27 to TRBJ2-1, with 9 bases that match TRBD2. With V trimmed by 4 bases and J by 8 bases, 12 bases remained unmatched. Per germline, CDR1 MNHEY and CDR2 SMNVEV (reference sequence). This CDR3 contains 16 residues. The DNA of the CDR3 is TGTGCCAGCAGTTATCGACTAGCGGCCCCAGCCCATGAGCAGTTCTTC. Protein: CASSYRLAAPAHEQFF.

The chain combines TRBV28 with TRBJ1-2; D uncertain. Germline V gives CDR1 MDHEN, CDR2 SYDVKM. V lost 5 bases to trimming and J lost 6 bases, with 10 bases between them. This CDR3 spans 12 amino acids. This chain's CDR3 is CASSPGQDGYTF. The CDR3 DNA reads as TGTGCCAGCAGTCCAGGTCAGGATGGCTACACCTTC.

This chain uses TRBV27 with TRBJ2-7, with 9 nucleotides matching TRBD1. The CDR3 runs 15 residues. Germline assignment: CDR1 MNHEY and CDR2 SMNVEV (reference sequence). V lost 1 base, J lost 6 bases, and 7 bases stayed unmatched. Here the CDR3 reads CASSLLGTGYGEQYF. The CDR3 DNA reads TGTGCCAGCAGTTTATTGGGGACAGGGTACGGCGAGCAGTACTTC.

This chain joins TRBV25-1 and TRBJ2-7, with D tentatively TRBD1 (5 bases). The germline CDR1 and CDR2 sequences are MGHDK and SYGVNS. The CDR3 is 17 residues long. Trimming cost V 4 bases and J 4 bases, with 23 bases left between them. The CDR3 bases are TGTGCCAGCAGTGGGCCCCTTCTTGAGGCAGGGAAGTACGAGCAGTACTTC. Translating it yields CASSGPLLEAGKYEQYF.

The rearrangement joins TRBV2 to TRBJ2-5; maybe TRBD1 (6 bases). Germline loops: CDR1 SNHLY, CDR2 FYNNEI. Trimming removed 6 bases from V and 5 bases from J, with 19 bases in between. The CDR3 spans 15 residues. CDR3 bases: TGTGCCAGCAGCGCTAGGGGGAGTAGAGGGGAGACCCAGTACTTC. The encoded protein is CASSARGSRGETQYF.

The chain links TRBV3-1 (or the pseudogene TRBV3-2) to TRBJ1-5, with 9 bases lining up with TRBD1. CDR1 is LGHDT and CDR2 is YNNKEL in the germline V gene (reference sequence). The junction had 6 bases not matched to a gene; V was cut back by 3 bases and J by 6 bases. The CDR3 length is 15 residues. Written as DNA, the CDR3 is TGTGCCAGCAGCCAGGGACAGGGCATGGTTCAGCCCCAGCATTTT. Protein sequence: CASSQGQGMVQPQHF.

This chain links TRBV6-6 with TRBJ1-5, with D possibly being TRBD1 (6 bases). V was shortened by 6 bases and J by 0 bases, with 27 bases between the two germline ends. The CDR3 length is 20 residues. Germline V gene lookup returns CDR1 MNHNY and CDR2 SVGAGI (reference sequence). The CDR3 loop reads CASSQPRTANEVYSNQPQHF. CDR3 DNA: TGTGCCAGCAGCCAGCCGCGGACAGCGAATGAGGTCTATAGCAATCAGCCCCAGCATTTT.

The chain joins TRBV9 to TRBJ1-2; maybe TRBD1 (5 bases). The CDR3 has 13 residues. Germline V gene data show CDR1 as SGDLS and CDR2 as YYNGEE. Trimming pared 4 bases from V and 8 bases from J, leaving 15 bases between. CDR3 sequence reads: CASSFRVSGGYTF. CDR3 sequence (DNA): TGTGCCAGCAGCTTCAGGGTATCTGGCGGCTACACCTTC.